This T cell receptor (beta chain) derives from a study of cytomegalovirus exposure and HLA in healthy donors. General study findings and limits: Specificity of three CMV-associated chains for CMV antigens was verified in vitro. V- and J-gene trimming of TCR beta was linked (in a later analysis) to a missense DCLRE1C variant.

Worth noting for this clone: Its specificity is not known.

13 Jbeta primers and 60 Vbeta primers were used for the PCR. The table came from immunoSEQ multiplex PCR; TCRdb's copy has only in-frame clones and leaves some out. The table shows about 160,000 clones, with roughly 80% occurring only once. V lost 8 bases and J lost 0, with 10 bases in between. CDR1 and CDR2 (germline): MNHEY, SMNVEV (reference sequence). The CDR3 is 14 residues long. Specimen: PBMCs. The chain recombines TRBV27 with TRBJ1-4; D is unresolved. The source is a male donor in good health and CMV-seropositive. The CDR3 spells CASGGLATNEKLFF. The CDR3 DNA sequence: TGTGCCAGCGGCGGACTGGCAACTAATGAAAAACTGTTTTTT.